This T cell receptor beta chain stems from a study of early T cells in non-severe SARS-CoV-2 infection. The wider study: Bulk RNA from unsorted whole blood was sequenced; chains were unpaired.

Individual cDNA molecules received unique molecular identifiers. TCRdb itself ran the 5' RACE reads through MiXCR, one entry per CDR3 protein. This table holds 55,000 to 75,000 distinct CDR3 sequences, about 8.4% found once. This clonotype was counted at least ten times. Its antigen is still unknown. This CDR3 has 14 amino acids. V shed 6 bases and J 4 bases; nucleotides not matched to a gene: 8. CDR1 and CDR2 from the germline V gene are SQVTM and ANQGSEA. Notes on the study in general: Anti-spike CD8 responses were favored in VDJdb matching, and private and CD4 specificities were missed.

The rearrangement joins TRBV29-1 to TRBJ2-7; 11 bases are a match to TRBD2. This TCR was recovered from an adult who was a healthcare worker with PCR-confirmed SARS-CoV-2 infection or an uninfected control (not recorded which). The material sequenced was whole blood. CDR3 sequence (DNA): TGCAGCGTCCTCCCCGGGACTAGCGGTTACGAGCAGTACTTC. This encodes CSVLPGTSGYEQYF.